The 23 T cell receptor beta chains below all came from one sample that was sequenced in a study of breast tumors, draining lymph nodes, adjacent tissues. The lymph nodes were axillary draining lymph nodes from breast cancer patients. TCRdb passed the multiplex PCR reads through MiXCR, listing each CDR3 protein once. Of 290,000 or so distinct CDR3 sequences listed, roughly 31% are singletons. The sample consisted of axillary lymph node tissue. The receptors were sampled from a female donor with breast cancer. Some clones in this sample may be carry-over from other donors' samples.

This clonotype was detected ten times or more. The chain recombines TRBV2 with TRBJ1-2, with D tentatively TRBD1 (6 bases). V was trimmed by 7 bases and J by 2 bases, leaving 14 bases between them. CDR1 SNHLY and CDR2 FYNNEI come from the germline V gene. The CDR3 is 14 amino acids. The chain's CDR3 is CASTRGGANYGYTF. The CDR3, as DNA: TGTGCCAGCACTCGAGGGGGGGCGAACTATGGCTACACCTTC.

This clonotype was recorded at least ten times. This chain joins TRBV11-2 and TRBJ1-3; no definite D call. The CDR3 has 15 residues. V lost 8 bases and J lost 0, with 14 bases in between. The V gene's germline CDR1 is SGHAT and CDR2 FQNNGV. CDR3: CASSYKPFSGNTIYF. Here the CDR3 DNA reads TGTGCCAGCTCATACAAACCTTTCTCTGGAAACACCATATATTTT.

Comment on this clonotype: One end of the junction does not line up with germline, which may come from a read error. The chain carries TRBV7-2 and TRBJ2-1; a weak D match, TRBD2 (6 bases). The CDR3 sequence is 15 residues long. Germline CDR1 reads SGHTA; CDR2 reads FQGNSA. CDR3 loop: CASSLAGGSYDEQFF. Here the CDR3 DNA reads TGTGCCAGCAGCTTAGCGGGAGGCTCCTACGATGAGCAGTTCTTC.

This clonotype was seen many times. The CDR3 nucleotides are TGTGCCAGCAGCCCCCATTGGGCTCGCTACGAGCAGTACTTC. Encoded protein: CASSPHWARYEQYF. The chain has TRBV9 and TRBJ2-7; D ambiguous. Germline loops: CDR1 SGDLS, CDR2 YYNGEE. This CDR3 comprises 14 residues. V shed 4 bases and J shed 3 bases, with 14 bases lying between them.

This clonotype has at least ten counts. The chain combines TRBV19 with TRBJ1-3, with a weak D call TRBD1 (5 bases). V was shortened by 9 bases and J by 11 bases, with 8 bases between the two germline ends. CDR3 length: 9 residues. Germline V gene sequence: CDR1 LNHDA, CDR2 SQIVND (reference sequence). The CDR3 DNA reads TGTGCCAGCGGGACTCCCATATATTTT. Its translation: CASGTPIYF.

Details on this clonotype: One end of the junction is discordant with germline, which a read error may explain. The chain uses TRBV11-2 and TRBJ1-6, with TRBD1 matching 9 bases. Germline loops: CDR1 SGHAT, CDR2 FQNNGV. The CDR3 extends over 17 amino acids. The chain's CDR3 is CVSSPGTGRVYNSPLHF. Here the CDR3 DNA reads TGTGTCAGCAGCCCGGGGACAGGGAGGGTCTATAACTCACCCCTCCACTTT. The variable domain in full, completed from reference TRBV11-2 and TRBJ1-6, reads EAGVAQSPRYKIIEKRQSVAFWCNPISGHATLYWYQQILGQGPKLLIQFQNNGVVDDSQLPKDRFSAERLKGVDSTLKIQPAKLEDSAVYLCVSSPGTGRVYNSPLHFGNGTRLTVT.

J is TRBJ2-5 and V is TRBV11-2; 8 nucleotides match TRBD2. With V trimmed by 5 bases and J by 7 bases, 15 bases remained unmatched. Germline V CDR1 and CDR2: SGHAT, FQNNGV. The CDR3 has 16 residues. The CDR3 here is CASSPGLAGLQRTQYF. CDR3 nucleotide sequence: TGTGCCAGCAGCCCTGGCCTAGCGGGCCTCCAAAGGACCCAGTACTTC.

This clonotype was detected many times. The V gene is TRBV30, the J gene TRBJ2-5, with TRBD1 as a possible D gene (5 bases). The V gene's germline CDR1 is GTSNPN and CDR2 SVGIG (reference sequence). The CDR3 has 15 residues. V lost 0 bases and J 0 bases, leaving 11 bases between the germline ends. The CDR3 DNA reads as TGTGCCTGGAGTGTCACAAGGGGAAACCAAGAGACCCAGTACTTC. Protein product: CAWSVTRGNQETQYF.

The table lists this clonotype with a few counts. This chain connects TRBV27 to TRBJ2-3, with 11 bases aligning to TRBD2. The CDR3 loop spans 15 amino acids. The germline V gene has CDR1 MNHEY and CDR2 SMNVEV (reference sequence). Trimming took 5 bases from V and 9 from J; bases not matched to a gene: 10. In DNA form, the CDR3 reads TGTGCCAGCAGTACGGGACTAGCGGCGACCATGACGCAGTATTTT. Its translation is CASSTGLAATMTQYF.

This clonotype was observed at least ten times. J is TRBJ2-3 and V is TRBV5-6; 7 bases map to TRBD2. Unmatched junction bases numbered 5, after V lost 4 bases and J lost 0 bases. Germline lookup yields CDR1 SGHDT and CDR2 YYEEEE. The CDR3 is 15 residues long. This chain's CDR3 is CASSTHSGSTDTQYF. CDR3 in DNA: TGTGCCAGCAGCACCCATAGCGGGAGCACAGATACGCAGTATTTT.

Comments on this clonotype: A much larger clone differs from this one at a single base, so this may be a read error. It is likely a read error, because the conserved phenylalanine at the end of the CDR3 is missing. The DNA is left out, because the CDR3 cannot be placed on it with certainty; the CDR3 is given as TCRdb lists it. The chain recombines TRBV20-1 with TRBJ2-5. CDR1 DFQATT and CDR2 SNEGSKA come from the germline V gene (reference sequence). The CDR3 totals 11 residues, both ends included. The CDR3 loop is CSAQYQETQSC.

This clonotype was detected ten times or more. V usage is TRBV4-1 and J usage is TRBJ2-3, with a tentative D call TRBD2 (5 bases). CDR1 and CDR2 from the germline V gene are MGHRA and YSYEKL. V was trimmed by 0 bases and J by 0 bases, leaving 13 bases between them. The CDR3 is 17 residues long. The CDR3 DNA sequence: TGCGCCAGCAGCCAAGACCTCCATGGCGGGAGCACAGATACGCAGTATTTT. Translation gives CASSQDLHGGSTDTQYF.

This clonotype was counted a single time. Here the CDR3 reads CASRIRAGTEAFF. DNA of the CDR3: TGTGCCAGTAGGATAAGGGCGGGCACTGAAGCTTTCTTT. The chain couples TRBV19 to TRBJ1-1; D remains ambiguous. CDR3 size: 13 residues. Looked up from germline, CDR1 is LNHDA and CDR2 is SQIVND (reference sequence). V gave up 6 bases and J gave up 4 bases, with 12 bases separating them.

This clonotype was observed many times. The chain joins TRBV29-1 to TRBJ1-5; tentatively, D is TRBD1 (5 bases). V was shortened by 4 bases and J by 0 bases, with 10 bases between the two germline ends. CDR1 and CDR2 (germline): SQVTM, ANQGSEA. The CDR3 loop spans 14 amino acids. In DNA, the CDR3 is TGCAGCGTTGGGCAGGGAGATAGCAATCAGCCCCAGCATTTT. Protein product: CSVGQGDSNQPQHF.

There are many counts of this clonotype. The chain recombines TRBV10-3 with TRBJ2-3, with 7 positions matching TRBD1. There are 13 residues in the CDR3. CDR1 ENHRY and CDR2 SYGVKD come from the germline V gene. J gave up 7 bases and V 8 bases, and 9 bases lay outside the gene matches. This CDR3 is CAIGGQAANTQYF. CDR3 DNA: TGTGCCATCGGCGGACAGGCTGCGAATACGCAGTATTTT.

This clonotype was counted at least ten times. CDR3 bases: TGTGCCAGCAGTTTTCAGGGTCCAACTAATGAAAAACTGTTTTTT. Translated, it gives CASSFQGPTNEKLFF. The V call is TRBV6-6, the J call TRBJ1-4, with TRBD1 as a possible D gene (5 bases). CDR3 length: 15 amino acids. V was clipped by 4 bases and J by 0 bases, with 9 bases between them. CDR1 is MNHNY, CDR2 SVGAGI, per germline (reference sequence).

This clonotype was counted at least ten times. The CDR3 sequence is CASRPVGRYEQYF. Here the CDR3 DNA reads TGTGCCAGCAGACCGGTGGGGAGGTACGAGCAGTACTTC. This chain connects TRBV6-6 to TRBJ2-7; tentative D call: TRBD2 (6 bases). CDR3 length: 13 residues. Germline V gene data show CDR1 as MNHNY and CDR2 as SVGAGI (reference sequence). Deletions cut 6 bases from V and 4 bases from J, with 13 bases between.

About this clonotype itself: A single base separates this from a much larger clone, so it may be a read error. V and J are TRBV5-4 and TRBJ2-7, with 12 bases identical to TRBD1. The CDR3 loop spans 17 amino acids. From germline, CDR1 is SGHNT and CDR2 YYREEE (reference sequence). CDR3 protein: CASSLALGGQGAYKQYF. Here the CDR3 DNA reads TGTGCCAGCAGCTTAGCCTTGGGGGGACAGGGGGCCTACAAGCAGTACTTC.

The CDR3 here is CASRERPRGYEQYF. The CDR3 DNA reads TGTGCCAGCAGAGAACGCCCGAGGGGCTACGAGCAGTACTTC. The chain carries TRBV28 and TRBJ2-7, with D perhaps assigned TRBD1 or TRBD2 (5 bases each). CDR1 and CDR2 (germline): MDHEN, SYDVKM. The CDR3 consists of 14 residues. Trimming cost V 6 bases and J 3 bases, with 15 bases left between them.

This clonotype showed up many times. The chain employs TRBV12-3 or TRBV12-4 and TRBJ2-7; D possibly uses TRBD1 or TRBD2 (5 bases each). The ends were cut back, 6 bases at V and 7 bases at J, with 19 bases in the middle. This CDR3 has 14 amino acids. CDR3 nucleotides: TGTGCCAGCAGACCTACAGGTGCCCGGGGTGAGCAGTACTTC. Residues: CASRPTGARGEQYF.

The J gene is TRBJ1-3, the V gene TRBV30; possible D gene TRBD1, 6 bases. The ends were cut back, 3 bases at V and 0 bases at J, with 15 bases in the middle. The CDR3 is made up of 16 amino acids. CDR1 is GTSNPN, CDR2 SVGIG, per germline (reference sequence). The CDR3 DNA is TGTGCCTGGAGCGGGGGCGGGCCGAGCTCTGGAAACACCATATATTTT. It encodes CAWSGGGPSSGNTIYF.

This clonotype occurred many times. This sequence joins TRBV19 and TRBJ1-2; TRBD1 aligns across 11 bases. CDR3 length equals 15 residues. V shed 4 bases and J 4 bases; nucleotides not matched to a gene: 5. The germline gives CDR1 LNHDA, CDR2 SQIVND (reference sequence). Here the CDR3 reads CASSRTGTGGYGYTF. The CDR3 region has the DNA TGTGCCAGTAGTAGAACCGGGACAGGGGGCTATGGCTACACCTTC. Drawing the rest from reference TRBV19 and TRBJ1-2, the complete variable domain is DGGITQSPKYLFRKEGQNVTLSCEQNLNHDAMYWYRQDPGQGLRLIYYSQIVNDFQKGDIAEGYSVSREKKESFPLTVTSAQKNPTAFYLCASSRTGTGGYGYTFGSGTRLTVV.

With respect to this clonotype: Compared with germline, one end of the junction differs, possibly owing to a read error. This chain uses TRBV12-3 or TRBV12-4 with TRBJ2-7; TRBD1 is a possible D gene (5 bases). The CDR3 is 14 residues long. The CDR3 bases are TGTGCCAGCAGCCGGACACCACCCCTTTACGGGCAGTACTTC. Protein sequence: CASSRTPPLYGQYF.